The 17 T cell receptor beta chains presented below share a single source sample, sequenced in a study of Graves' ophthalmopathy and Graves' hyperthyroidism. The study amplified TCR beta CDR3 regions using RNA transcripts. Following a first-round RT-PCR that used HTBI primers, a second-round multiplex PCR was carried out. TCRdb used MiXCR to reprocess the multiplex PCR reads, holding one entry per CDR3 protein. The profile covers about 500,000 distinct CDR3 sequences, with under 15% appearing a single time and 8% to 10% taken by the ten largest. What was sequenced was blood. The receptors were sampled from a woman under 40 with Graves' ophthalmopathy.

This clonotype has a count of ten or more. The V call is TRBV30, the J call TRBJ2-7; D is uncertain. CDR3 size: 10 residues. Trimming left V 0 bases short and J 6 bases short, with 3 bases between. Germline CDR1 reads GTSNPN; CDR2 reads SVGIG (reference sequence). CDR3 nucleotide sequence: TGTGCCTGGAGTGTACGCGAGCAGTACTTC. This codes for CAWSVREQYF.

This clonotype has ten or more counts. The chain carries TRBV12-3 or TRBV12-4 and TRBJ1-5; tentatively, D is TRBD1 (5 bases). Between the trimmed V and J ends, which lost 3 bases and 10 bases, there was a span of 10 bases. The CDR3 consists of 12 residues. The CDR3 DNA reads as TGTGCCAGCAGTTTTGGGGGGGGACCCCAGCATTTT. Protein: CASSFGGGPQHF.

This clonotype appeared a few times. This chain joins TRBV19 and TRBJ2-7; the D gene is possibly TRBD1 (6 bases). This CDR3 region has 14 residues. Germline-derived CDR1 and CDR2 are LNHDA and SQIVND (reference sequence). V gave up 3 bases and J gave up 2 bases, with 11 bases separating them. In DNA form, the CDR3 reads TGTGCCAGTAGTATCGGGACACAAACCTACGAGCAGTACTTC. This gives the protein CASSIGTQTYEQYF.

This clonotype occurred many times. This chain links TRBV5-5 with TRBJ2-5, with a possible D match to TRBD1 (5 bases). The V end lost 4 bases, the J end lost 5 bases, and 15 bases lay between the germline ends. The CDR3 is made up of 14 amino acids. The germline gives CDR1 SGHKS, CDR2 YYEKEE (reference sequence). CDR3 nucleotide sequence: TGTGCCAGCAGCCTTCGACAGCAGGAGGAGACCCAGTACTTC. Its translation: CASSLRQQEETQYF.

In its sample, this clonotype was seen many times. The rearrangement joins TRBV12-5 to TRBJ2-2; 11 bases fit TRBD2. Germline CDR1 LGHNT, CDR2 FRNRAP. The trim removed 1 base at V and 5 bases at J, leaving 15 bases unmatched. This CDR3 region has 20 residues. Here the CDR3 DNA reads TGTGCTAGTGGTTTGGGACTAGCGGGACATAGAGAATCGGTTACCGGGGAGCTGTTTTTT. Translation gives CASGLGLAGHRESVTGELFF.

This clonotype was seen at least ten times. The V call is TRBV28, the J call TRBJ1-5; D is uncertain. The CDR3 is 15 residues long. Looked up from germline, CDR1 is MDHEN and CDR2 is SYDVKM. V was trimmed by 7 bases and J by 0 bases, leaving 13 bases between them. The CDR3 DNA reads TGTGCCAGCACCACTATCAGAGATAGCAATCAGCCCCAGCATTTT. Protein: CASTTIRDSNQPQHF.

Many counts were recorded for this clonotype. J is TRBJ2-7 and V is TRBV6-1; D possibly uses TRBD1 or TRBD2 (5 bases each). This CDR3 is built from 15 residues. Germline lookup yields CDR1 MNHNS and CDR2 SASEGT. Trimming shortened V by 6 bases and J by 5 bases, and 20 bases separated the two germline ends. CDR3 DNA sequence: TGTGCCAGCAGCCCCGGGACCTCGGATTTCGACGAGCAGTACTTC. Translating it yields CASSPGTSDFDEQYF.

This clonotype was counted many times. The chain recombines TRBV20-1 with TRBJ2-7, with D possibly matching TRBD2 (6 bases). The length of the CDR3 is 12 residues. V lost 5 bases, J lost 3 bases, and 11 bases lay in between. Germline CDR1 and CDR2: DFQATT and SNEGSKA (reference sequence). This CDR3 is CSALSGSYEQYF. The CDR3 DNA reads TGCAGTGCTCTTAGCGGAAGCTACGAGCAGTACTTC.

This chain links TRBV6-1 with TRBJ2-7, with 8 positions matching TRBD1. This CDR3 is 14 amino acids long. V lost 6 bases and J lost 3; bases outside the gene matches: 7. CDR1 and CDR2 (germline): MNHNS, SASEGT. The CDR3 protein is CASRGQGLVYEQYF. The DNA of the CDR3 is TGTGCCAGCAGAGGACAGGGTTTAGTCTACGAGCAGTACTTC.

This clonotype was seen repeatedly, ten times or more. This chain joins TRBV29-1 and TRBJ1-2; TRBD1 matches at 10 bases. There are 12 residues in the CDR3. After removal of 4 bases from V and 8 bases from J, the junction contained 4 bases not matched to a gene. CDR1 SQVTM and CDR2 ANQGSEA come from the germline V gene. The CDR3: CSVGGQGHGYTF. Here the CDR3 DNA reads TGCAGCGTTGGGGGACAGGGGCACGGCTACACCTTC.

This clonotype appeared many times. The chain is built from TRBV4-1 and TRBJ1-1; 8 bases align to TRBD1. CDR1 is MGHRA and CDR2 is YSYEKL in the germline V gene. Trimming removed 8 bases from V and 0 bases from J; junction bases left unmatched: 8. The CDR3 totals 15 residues. In DNA form, the CDR3 reads TGCGCCAGCCTACGGCAGGGGGCTGTGAACACTGAAGCTTTCTTT. The encoded protein is CASLRQGAVNTEAFF.

This clonotype was observed a handful of times. The chain carries TRBV28 and TRBJ2-5; TRBD2 matches 8 bases. V gave up 4 bases and J gave up 3 bases; unmatched junction bases: 10. The V gene's germline CDR1 is MDHEN and CDR2 SYDVKM. The CDR3 extends over 16 amino acids. CDR3 coding DNA: TGTGCCAGCAGTTCAGCGGGACTAGGGCCCGAAGAGACCCAGTACTTC. Residues: CASSSAGLGPEETQYF. Together with reference TRBV28 and TRBJ2-5, the CDR3 gives the full variable domain: DVKVTQSSRYLVKRTGEKVFLECVQDMDHENMFWYRQDPGLGLRLIYFSYDVKMKEKGDIPEGYSVSREKKERFSLILESASTNQTSMYLCASSSAGLGPEETQYFGPGTRLLVL.

This clonotype was seen repeatedly, ten times or more. The rearrangement joins TRBV7-9 to TRBJ1-3; a weak D match, TRBD1 (5 bases). The V end was cut by 4 bases, the J end by 10 bases, with 20 bases between. CDR1 is SEHNR and CDR2 is FQNEAQ in the germline V gene (reference sequence). The length of the CDR3 is 15 residues. The CDR3 sequence: CASSSGREAVWTIYF. The CDR3, as DNA: TGTGCCAGCAGCTCGGGACGGGAGGCGGTGTGGACCATATATTTT.

This clonotype was recorded at least ten times. The chain carries TRBV14 and TRBJ2-4; 10 bases are shared with TRBD1. The J segment lost 5 bases and the V segment lost 4 bases, leaving 11 bases of the junction unmatched. Germline lookup yields CDR1 SGHDN and CDR2 FVKESK. The CDR3 is 17 residues long. The DNA of the CDR3 is TGTGCCAGCAGCCTACCTCCGACAGGGGGCACGGAAAACATTCAGTACTTC. This translates into CASSLPPTGGTENIQYF.

The table lists this clonotype with many counts. The gene calls are TRBV5-5 and TRBJ1-1; D gene uncertain. V lost 4 bases and J lost 1, with 14 bases in between. The CDR3 covers 15 residues. Germline V gene lookup returns CDR1 SGHKS and CDR2 YYEKEE (reference sequence). For the CDR3, the DNA is TGTGCCAGCAGCCTTAGGACTCGGCCGAACACTGAAGCTTTCTTT. It is translated as CASSLRTRPNTEAFF.

Ten or more counts support this clonotype. The rearrangement links TRBV28 to TRBJ2-7; D remains ambiguous. Germline V gene lookup returns CDR1 MDHEN and CDR2 SYDVKM. V gave up 6 bases and J gave up 2 bases, with 17 bases separating them. This CDR3 region has 15 residues. The CDR3 DNA is TGTGCCAGCAGATCGCTAGGTGGGAACACCTACGAGCAGTACTTC. Its protein is CASRSLGGNTYEQYF.

This clonotype was observed at least ten times. The V and J genes are TRBV29-1 and TRBJ2-7; a possible D gene is TRBD1 (6 bases). CDR3 size: 13 residues. Trimming removed 6 bases from V and 3 bases from J, with 15 bases in between. CDR1 and CDR2 (germline): SQVTM, ANQGSEA. The CDR3 DNA reads as TGCAGCGTGATCCCGACAGGCAGCTACGAGCAGTACTTC. Translated: CSVIPTGSYEQYF.